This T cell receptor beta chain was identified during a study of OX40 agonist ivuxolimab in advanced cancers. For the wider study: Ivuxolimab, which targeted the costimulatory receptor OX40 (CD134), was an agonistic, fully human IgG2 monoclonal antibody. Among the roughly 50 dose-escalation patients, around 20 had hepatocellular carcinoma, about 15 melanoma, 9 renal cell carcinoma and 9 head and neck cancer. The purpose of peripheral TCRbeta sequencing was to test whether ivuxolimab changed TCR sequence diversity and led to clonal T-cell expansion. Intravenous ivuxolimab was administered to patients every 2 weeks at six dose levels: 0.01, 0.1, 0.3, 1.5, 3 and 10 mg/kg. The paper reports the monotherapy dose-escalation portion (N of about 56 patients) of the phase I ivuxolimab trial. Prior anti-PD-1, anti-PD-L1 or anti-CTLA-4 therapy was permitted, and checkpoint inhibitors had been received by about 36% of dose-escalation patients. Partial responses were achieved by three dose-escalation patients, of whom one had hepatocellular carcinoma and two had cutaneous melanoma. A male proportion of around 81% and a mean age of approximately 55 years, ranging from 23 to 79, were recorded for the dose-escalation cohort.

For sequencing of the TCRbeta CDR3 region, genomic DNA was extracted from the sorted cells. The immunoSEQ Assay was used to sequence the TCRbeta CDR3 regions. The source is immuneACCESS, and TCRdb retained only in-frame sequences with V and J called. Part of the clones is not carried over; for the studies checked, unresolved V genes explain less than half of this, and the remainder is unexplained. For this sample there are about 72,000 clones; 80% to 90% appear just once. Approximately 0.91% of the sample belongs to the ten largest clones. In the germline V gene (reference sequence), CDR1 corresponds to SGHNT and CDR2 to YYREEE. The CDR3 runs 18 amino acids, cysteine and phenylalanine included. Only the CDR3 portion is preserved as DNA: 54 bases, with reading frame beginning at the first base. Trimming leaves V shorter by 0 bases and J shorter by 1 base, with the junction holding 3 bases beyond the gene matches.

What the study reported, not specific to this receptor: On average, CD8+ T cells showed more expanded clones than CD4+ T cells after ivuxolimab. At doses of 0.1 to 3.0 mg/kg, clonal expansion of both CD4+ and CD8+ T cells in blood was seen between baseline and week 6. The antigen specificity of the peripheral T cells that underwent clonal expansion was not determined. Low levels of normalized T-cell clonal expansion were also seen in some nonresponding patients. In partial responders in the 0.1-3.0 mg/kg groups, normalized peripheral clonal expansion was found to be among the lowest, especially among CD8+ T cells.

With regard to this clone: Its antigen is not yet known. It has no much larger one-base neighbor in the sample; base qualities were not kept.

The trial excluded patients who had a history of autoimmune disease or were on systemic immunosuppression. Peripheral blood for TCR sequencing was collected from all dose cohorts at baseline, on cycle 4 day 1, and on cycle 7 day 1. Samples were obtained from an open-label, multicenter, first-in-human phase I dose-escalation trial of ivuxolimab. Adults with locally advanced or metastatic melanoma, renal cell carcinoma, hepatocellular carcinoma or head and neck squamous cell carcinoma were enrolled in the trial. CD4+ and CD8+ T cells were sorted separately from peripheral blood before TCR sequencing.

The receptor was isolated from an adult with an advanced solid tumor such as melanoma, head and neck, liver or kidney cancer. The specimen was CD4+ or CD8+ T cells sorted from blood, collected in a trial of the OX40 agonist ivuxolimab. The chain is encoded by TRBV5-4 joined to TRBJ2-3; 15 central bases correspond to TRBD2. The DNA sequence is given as TGTGCCAGCAGCTTGGTCGGACTAGCGGGGGGGGGCACAGATACGCAGTATTTT. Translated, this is CASSLVGLAGGGTDTQYF.